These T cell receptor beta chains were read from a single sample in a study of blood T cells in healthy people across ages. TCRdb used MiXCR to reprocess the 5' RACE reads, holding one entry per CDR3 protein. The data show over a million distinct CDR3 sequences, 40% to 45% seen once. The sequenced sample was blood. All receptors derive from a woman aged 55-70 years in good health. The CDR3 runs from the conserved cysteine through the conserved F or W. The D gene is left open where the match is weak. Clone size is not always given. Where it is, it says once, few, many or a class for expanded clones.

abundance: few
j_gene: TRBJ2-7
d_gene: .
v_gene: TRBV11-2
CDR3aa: CASRQGSEQYF
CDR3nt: TGTGCCAGCAGACAGGGCTCCGAGCAGTACTTC

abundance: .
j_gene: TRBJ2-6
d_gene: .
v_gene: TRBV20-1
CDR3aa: CSAPIGLQRSSGANVLTF
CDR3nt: TGCAGTGCCCCGATTGGACTTCAACGAAGCTCTGGGGCCAACGTCCTGACTTTC

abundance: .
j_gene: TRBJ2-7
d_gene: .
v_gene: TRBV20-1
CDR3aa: CSAYETGLFYEQYF
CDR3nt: TGCAGTGCTTACGAGACAGGCCTATTCTACGAGCAGTACTTC

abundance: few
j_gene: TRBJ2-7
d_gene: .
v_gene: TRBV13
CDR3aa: CASSQEAAYEQYF
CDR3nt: TGTGCCAGCAGTCAGGAGGCAGCCTACGAGCAGTACTTC

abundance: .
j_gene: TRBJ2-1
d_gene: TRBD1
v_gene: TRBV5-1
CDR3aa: CASSTRDRVYRGHEQFF
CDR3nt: TGCGCCAGCAGCACAAGGGACAGAGTTTACAGAGGGCATGAGCAGTTCTTC

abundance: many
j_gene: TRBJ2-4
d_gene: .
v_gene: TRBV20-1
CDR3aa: CSGKTVLAKNIQYF
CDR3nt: TGCAGTGGAAAGACAGTCCTAGCCAAAAACATTCAGTACTTC

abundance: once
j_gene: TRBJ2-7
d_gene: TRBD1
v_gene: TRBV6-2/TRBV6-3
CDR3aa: CAGSPRTGGRSSYEQYF
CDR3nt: TGTGCCGGCAGTCCTAGGACAGGGGGTCGAAGCTCCTACGAGCAGTACTTC

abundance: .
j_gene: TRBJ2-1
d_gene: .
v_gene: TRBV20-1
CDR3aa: CSARNSGAGRANEQFF
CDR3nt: TGCAGTGCCCGAAACTCTGGAGCGGGCAGGGCGAATGAGCAGTTCTTC

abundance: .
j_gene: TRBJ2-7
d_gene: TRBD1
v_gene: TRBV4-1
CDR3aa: CASSQGAGGGEQYF
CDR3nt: TGCGCCAGCAGCCAAGGCGCAGGGGGCGGCGAGCAGTACTTC

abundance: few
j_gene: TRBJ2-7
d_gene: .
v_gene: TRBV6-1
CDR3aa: CASSESGGVTYEQYF
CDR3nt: TGTGCCAGCAGTGAAAGTGGTGGAGTTACCTACGAGCAGTACTTC

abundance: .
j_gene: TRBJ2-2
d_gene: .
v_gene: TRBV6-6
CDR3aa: CASSHQGTTGELFF
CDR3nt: TGTGCCAGCAGTCACCAGGGAACCACCGGGGAGCTGTTTTTT

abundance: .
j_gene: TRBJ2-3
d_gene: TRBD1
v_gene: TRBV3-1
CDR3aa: CASSQRQGNTDTQYF
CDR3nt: TGTGCCAGCAGCCAAAGACAGGGAAACACAGATACGCAGTATTTT

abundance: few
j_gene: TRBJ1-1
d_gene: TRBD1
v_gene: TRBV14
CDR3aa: CASSRWGQGDTEAFF
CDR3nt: TGTGCCAGCAGCCGTTGGGGACAGGGAGACACTGAAGCTTTCTTT

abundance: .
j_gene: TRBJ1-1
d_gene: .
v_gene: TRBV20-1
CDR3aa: CSAYTYEINTEAFF
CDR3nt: TGTAGTGCTTACACTTACGAGATTAACACTGAAGCTTTCTTT

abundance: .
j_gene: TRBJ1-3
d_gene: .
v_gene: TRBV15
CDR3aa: CATSRVGPISGNTIYF
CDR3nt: TGTGCCACCAGCAGAGTGGGTCCAATCTCTGGAAACACCATATATTTT

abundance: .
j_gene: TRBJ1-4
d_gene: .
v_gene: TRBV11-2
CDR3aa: CASSFYSSPTNEKLFF
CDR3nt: TGTGCCAGCAGCTTTTACAGCTCCCCAACTAATGAAAAACTGTTTTTT

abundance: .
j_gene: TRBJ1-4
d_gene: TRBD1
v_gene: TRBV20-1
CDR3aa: CSARDTGDYEKLFF
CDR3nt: TGCAGTGCTAGAGATACAGGGGATTATGAAAAACTGTTTTTT

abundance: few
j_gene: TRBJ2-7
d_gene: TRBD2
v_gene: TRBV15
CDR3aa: CATSRVSTSGSSYEQYF
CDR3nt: TGTGCCACCAGCAGAGTGTCGACTAGCGGGAGCTCCTACGAGCAGTACTTC

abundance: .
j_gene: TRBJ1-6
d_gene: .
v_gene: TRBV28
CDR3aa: CASSFFGSSYNSPLHF
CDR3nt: TGTGCCAGCAGTTTTTTCGGAAGCTCCTATAATTCACCCCTCCACTTT

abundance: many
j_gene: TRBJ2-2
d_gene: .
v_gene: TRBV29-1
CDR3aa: CSVGLTNTGELFF
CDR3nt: TGCAGCGTTGGCCTCACGAACACCGGGGAGCTGTTTTTT

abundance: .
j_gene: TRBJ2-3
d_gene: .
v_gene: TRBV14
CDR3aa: CASSQEVKRDAQYF
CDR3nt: TGTGCCAGCAGCCAAGAGGTTAAACGGGACGCGCAGTATTTT

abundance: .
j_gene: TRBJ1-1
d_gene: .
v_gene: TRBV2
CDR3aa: CASSVYPTEAFF
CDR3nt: TGTGCCAGCAGTGTATACCCCACTGAAGCTTTCTTT

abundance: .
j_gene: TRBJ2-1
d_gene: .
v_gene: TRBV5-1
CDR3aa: CASSLGSGNYEQFF
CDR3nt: TGCGCCAGCAGCTTGGGTTCGGGAAATTATGAGCAGTTCTTC

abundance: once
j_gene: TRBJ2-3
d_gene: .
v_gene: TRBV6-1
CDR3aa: CASSQQMGRVSTDTQYF
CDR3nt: TGTGCCAGCAGCCAACAGATGGGCAGGGTTAGCACAGATACGCAGTATTTT

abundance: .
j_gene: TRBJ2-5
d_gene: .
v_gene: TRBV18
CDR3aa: CASSPLPLGVYQETQYF
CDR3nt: TGTGCCAGCTCACCACTGCCTTTAGGAGTTTACCAAGAGACCCAGTACTTC